A selection of T cell receptor beta chains follows, all from one sample in a study of blood T cells in healthy people across ages. TCRdb recomputed calls from the 5' RACE reads with MiXCR, one row per CDR3 protein. The table records some 710,000 distinct CDR3 sequences, around half of them present only once. Sequencing was performed on blood. These receptors all come from an elderly man in good health. CDR3s include the opening cysteine and the closing phenylalanine or tryptophan. The order of the fields is clone size, V gene, D gene, J gene, CDR3 protein, CDR3 DNA. D genes are given only for firm matches. Expanded clones get a size class; other rows say once, few or many, or leave the size out.

>few|TRBV20-1|TRBD2|TRBJ2-7
CSGERAGAYEQYF
TGCAGCGGTGAACGAGCGGGAGCCTACGAGCAGTACTTC
>NA|TRBV6-5|TRBD1|TRBJ2-5
CARGNRGKTQYF
TGTGCCAGGGGGAACAGGGGAAAGACCCAGTACTTC
>NA|TRBV20-1|NA|TRBJ2-1
CSATGSWTASYNEQFF
TGCAGTGCTACCGGGAGCTGGACAGCGAGTTACAATGAGCAGTTCTTC
>NA|TRBV5-1|NA|TRBJ1-2
CASSSTDPYHGYTF
TGCGCCAGCAGCTCGACAGACCCCTACCATGGCTACACCTTC
>once|TRBV25-1|NA|TRBJ2-5
CASSEYREETQYF
TGTGCCAGCAGTGAATATAGAGAAGAGACCCAGTACTTC
>many|TRBV4-3|NA|TRBJ2-1
CASSHPGQRTYNEQFF
TGCGCCAGCAGCCACCCCGGGCAGCGGACATACAATGAGCAGTTCTTC
>NA|TRBV28|NA|TRBJ2-6
CASTLSSGANVLTF
TGTGCCAGCACTCTGAGCTCTGGGGCCAACGTCCTGACTTTC
>NA|TRBV12-3/TRBV12-4|NA|TRBJ2-7
CASSRGERGPYEQYF
TGTGCCAGCAGTAGGGGGGAGAGGGGACCCTACGAGCAGTACTTC
>many|TRBV7-9|TRBD2|TRBJ2-5
CASSLYTSGGETQYF
TGTGCCAGCAGCTTATACACTAGCGGGGGAGAGACCCAGTACTTC
>once|TRBV7-2|TRBD2|TRBJ2-3
CASSLAATSESRNTQYF
TGTGCCAGCAGCTTAGCTGCTACTAGCGAGAGCCGGAATACGCAGTATTTT
>few|TRBV15|TRBD2|TRBJ2-5
CATSRNGLAGVETQYF
TGTGCCACCAGCAGAAACGGACTAGCGGGAGTTGAGACCCAGTACTTC
>NA|TRBV18|TRBD1|TRBJ2-1
CASSPGEQGSIIPQFF
TGTGCCAGCTCACCGGGGGAACAGGGGTCGATTATTCCGCAGTTCTTC
>few|TRBV7-2|TRBD2|TRBJ2-5
CASSLVSVLAGRETQYF
TGTGCCAGCAGCTTAGTATCGGTTTTAGCGGGTCGGGAGACCCAGTACTTC
>NA|TRBV5-1|TRBD2|TRBJ2-3
CASSQGLAGVVDTQYF
TGCGCCAGCAGCCAGGGACTAGCGGGAGTAGTGGATACGCAGTATTTT
>few|TRBV29-1|NA|TRBJ2-7
CSVIGTPYEQYF
TGCAGCGTTATAGGCACCCCCTACGAGCAGTACTTC
>NA|TRBV27|NA|TRBJ2-7
CASSPPGLFYEQYF
TGTGCCAGCAGTCCCCCGGGACTCTTCTACGAGCAGTACTTC
>NA|TRBV20-1|NA|TRBJ2-5
CSAGPGLLEETQYF
TGCAGTGCTGGGCCGGGACTGCTGGAGGAGACCCAGTACTTC
>NA|TRBV6-5|NA|TRBJ1-1
CASGRPLRRGTEAFF
TGTGCCAGCGGACGGCCCCTTCGGCGGGGTACTGAAGCTTTCTTT
>NA|TRBV20-1|TRBD2|TRBJ2-5
CSARAPSGGQEAQYF
TGCAGTGCTAGAGCCCCTAGCGGGGGCCAAGAGGCCCAGTACTTC
>few|TRBV12-3/TRBV12-4|TRBD2|TRBJ2-7
CASSLSALAGGEQYF
TGTGCCAGCAGTTTAAGCGCACTAGCGGGAGGTGAGCAGTACTTC
>few|TRBV5-1|TRBD2|TRBJ2-7
CASSPSSGSQYEQYF
TGCGCCAGCAGCCCAAGTAGCGGGAGTCAATACGAGCAGTACTTC
>few|TRBV6-5|TRBD1|TRBJ2-7
CASSYGGTGASHEQYF
TGTGCCAGCAGTTACGGGGGGACAGGGGCAAGTCACGAGCAGTACTTC
>NA|TRBV20-1|NA|TRBJ2-1
CSAQTEIETQFF
TGCAGTGCGCAAACCGAGATAGAGACCCAGTTCTTC
>many|TRBV12-3/TRBV12-4|TRBD2|TRBJ2-1
CAIPPVEGGPNEQFF
TGTGCCATCCCCCCGGTTGAGGGAGGGCCAAATGAGCAGTTCTTC
>many|TRBV7-2|NA|TRBJ2-3
CASSPRGTIVDTQYF
TGTGCCAGCAGCCCTAGAGGGACCATCGTTGATACGCAGTATTTT
>NA|TRBV7-2|NA|TRBJ1-5
CASSPLAESDQPQHF
TGTGCCAGCAGTCCCCTAGCAGAATCGGATCAGCCCCAGCATTTT
>NA|TRBV20-1|TRBD2|TRBJ2-1
CSARPRTSGGNNEQFF
TGCAGTGCTAGACCCCGGACTAGCGGAGGAAACAATGAGCAGTTCTTC
>NA|TRBV20-1|NA|TRBJ2-4
CSAPHRGAYNEQYF
TGCAGTGCCCCCCATCGCGGGGCGTACAATGAGCAGTACTTC
>NA|TRBV20-1|NA|TRBJ1-5
CSATSGLNQPQHF
TGCAGTGCTACCTCAGGACTCAATCAGCCCCAGCATTTT
>NA|TRBV7-6|TRBD1|TRBJ2-7
CAGSFSRGQGGSYEQYF
TGTGCCGGCAGTTTTAGCAGGGGGCAGGGGGGCTCCTACGAGCAGTACTTC
>NA|TRBV7-2|NA|TRBJ1-1
CASSLDLGFTEAFF
TGTGCCAGCAGCTTAGATCTGGGGTTCACTGAAGCTTTCTTT
>NA|TRBV7-2|NA|TRBJ2-7
CASSSARVGGAYEQYF
TGTGCCAGCAGCTCCGCGAGGGTGGGCGGGGCGTACGAGCAGTACTTC
>NA|TRBV6-1|NA|TRBJ2-7
CASTTTAPLTIYEHEGQYF
TGTGCCAGCACCACGACAGCACCGTTGACCATCTACGAGCATGAGGGGCAGTACTTC
>few|TRBV6-5|TRBD2|TRBJ2-5
CASSYGTSGRGTQYF
TGTGCCAGCAGTTACGGGACTAGCGGGAGAGGGACCCAGTACTTC
>few|TRBV6-5|NA|TRBJ2-3
CASARARILTDAQYF
TGTGCCAGCGCCCGCGCCAGGATCCTCACAGATGCGCAGTATTTT
>NA|TRBV5-1|NA|TRBJ2-5
CASSSVGVPMETQYF
TGCGCCAGCAGCTCGGTTGGGGTCCCGATGGAGACCCAGTACTTC
>many|TRBV7-2|TRBD2|TRBJ2-3
CASSSRLAGVTDTQYF
TGTGCCAGCAGCTCGCGGCTAGCGGGAGTTACGGATACGCAGTATTTT
>few|TRBV15|NA|TRBJ2-4
CATSRDGEGGGKNIQYF
TGTGCCACCAGCAGAGATGGGGAGGGGGGGGGCAAAAACATTCAGTACTTC
>NA|TRBV20-1|NA|TRBJ1-5
CSAVDSPNQPQHF
TGCAGTGCTGTGGACAGCCCTAATCAGCCCCAGCATTTT
>NA|TRBV6-5|NA|TRBJ1-6
CASRVTGSSYNSPLHF
TGTGCCAGCAGGGTAACAGGGAGCTCCTATAATTCACCCCTCCACTTT
>NA|TRBV25-1|TRBD2|TRBJ2-1
CASSEFAGGYNEQFF
TGTGCCAGCAGTGAATTCGCGGGGGGATACAATGAGCAGTTCTTC
>few|TRBV6-2/TRBV6-3|NA|TRBJ2-1
CASSPRVAGTNEQFF
TGTGCCAGCAGCCCGAGGGTGGCGGGCACCAATGAGCAGTTCTTC
>few|TRBV29-1|NA|TRBJ2-7
CSIDRDTDSYEQYF
TGCAGCATAGACCGGGACACGGACTCCTACGAGCAGTACTTC
>NA|TRBV7-6|TRBD2|TRBJ2-7
CASSRGVGMASGSNEQYF
TGTGCCAGCAGCAGAGGCGTGGGGATGGCTAGCGGGAGCAACGAGCAGTACTTC
>NA|TRBV6-2/TRBV6-3|NA|TRBJ2-3
CASSYSMGLNTDTQYF
TGTGCCAGCAGTTACTCGATGGGGCTTAACACAGATACGCAGTATTTT
>few|TRBV20-1|TRBD1|TRBJ1-1
CSPVQMTGSTEAFF
TGCAGTCCGGTTCAAATGACAGGGAGCACTGAAGCTTTCTTT
>NA|TRBV5-4|NA|TRBJ2-7
CASSLWGASSYEQYF
TGTGCCAGCAGCTTGTGGGGGGCGAGCTCCTACGAGCAGTACTTC
>NA|TRBV21-1|NA|TRBJ2-7
CASLQGANEQYF
TGTGCCAGCCTGCAGGGGGCAAACGAGCAGTACTTC
>few|TRBV20-1|TRBD2|TRBJ2-1
CSARTSGRWSYNEQFF
TGCAGTGCTAGAACTAGCGGGAGATGGTCCTACAATGAGCAGTTCTTC
>NA|TRBV20-1|NA|TRBJ2-7
CSAQTAEGSYEQYF
TGCAGTGCTCAAACGGCGGAGGGATCCTACGAGCAGTACTTC